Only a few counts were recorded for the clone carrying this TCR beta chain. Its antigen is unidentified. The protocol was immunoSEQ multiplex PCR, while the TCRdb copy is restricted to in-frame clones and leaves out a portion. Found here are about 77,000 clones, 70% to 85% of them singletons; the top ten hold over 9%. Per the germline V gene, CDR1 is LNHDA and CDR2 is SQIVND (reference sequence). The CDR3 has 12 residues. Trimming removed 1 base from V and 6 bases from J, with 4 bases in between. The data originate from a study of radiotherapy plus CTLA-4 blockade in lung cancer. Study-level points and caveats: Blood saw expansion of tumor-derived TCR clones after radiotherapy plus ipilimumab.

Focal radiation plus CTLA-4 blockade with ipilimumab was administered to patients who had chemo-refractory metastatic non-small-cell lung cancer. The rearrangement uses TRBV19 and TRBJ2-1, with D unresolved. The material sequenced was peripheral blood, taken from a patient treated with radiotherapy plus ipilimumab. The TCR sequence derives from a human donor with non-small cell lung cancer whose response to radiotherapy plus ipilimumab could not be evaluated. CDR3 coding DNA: TGTGCCAGTAGTATAGCTTCCAATGAGCAGTTCTTC. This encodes CASSIASNEQFF.